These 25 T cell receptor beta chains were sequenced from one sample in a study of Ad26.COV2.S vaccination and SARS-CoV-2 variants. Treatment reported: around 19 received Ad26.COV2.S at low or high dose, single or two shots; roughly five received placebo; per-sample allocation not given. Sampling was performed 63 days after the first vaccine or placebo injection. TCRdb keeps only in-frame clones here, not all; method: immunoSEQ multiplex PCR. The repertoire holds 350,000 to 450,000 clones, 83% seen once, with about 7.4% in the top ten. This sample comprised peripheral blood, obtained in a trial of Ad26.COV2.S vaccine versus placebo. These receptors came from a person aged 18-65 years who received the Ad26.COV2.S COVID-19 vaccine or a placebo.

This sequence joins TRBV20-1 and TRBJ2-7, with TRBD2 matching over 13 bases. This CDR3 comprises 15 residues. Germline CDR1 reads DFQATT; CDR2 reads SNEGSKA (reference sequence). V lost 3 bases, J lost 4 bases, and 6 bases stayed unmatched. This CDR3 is CSASDGTSGTYEQYF. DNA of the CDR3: TGCAGTGCTAGTGATGGGACTAGCGGGACTTACGAGCAGTACTTC.

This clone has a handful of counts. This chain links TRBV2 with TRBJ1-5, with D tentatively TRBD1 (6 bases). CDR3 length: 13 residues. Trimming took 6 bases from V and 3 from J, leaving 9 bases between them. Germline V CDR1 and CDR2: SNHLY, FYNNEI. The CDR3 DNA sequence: TGTGCCAGCAGAGGACAGAACAATCAGCCCCAGCATTTT. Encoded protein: CASRGQNNQPQHF.

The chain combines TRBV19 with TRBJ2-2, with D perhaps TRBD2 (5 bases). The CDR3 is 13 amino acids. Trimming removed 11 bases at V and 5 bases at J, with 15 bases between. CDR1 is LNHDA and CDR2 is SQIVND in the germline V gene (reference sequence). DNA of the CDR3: TGTGCCTCTTCATGGGGAGATACCGGGGAGCTGTTTTTT. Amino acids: CASSWGDTGELFF.

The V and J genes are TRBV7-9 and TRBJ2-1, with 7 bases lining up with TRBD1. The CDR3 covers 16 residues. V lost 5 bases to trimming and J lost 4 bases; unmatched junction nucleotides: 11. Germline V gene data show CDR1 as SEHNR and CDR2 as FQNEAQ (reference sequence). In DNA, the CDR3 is TGTGCCAGCAGCCCCCCGACAGGGAAGATGTACAATGAGCAGTTCTTC. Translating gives CASSPPTGKMYNEQFF.

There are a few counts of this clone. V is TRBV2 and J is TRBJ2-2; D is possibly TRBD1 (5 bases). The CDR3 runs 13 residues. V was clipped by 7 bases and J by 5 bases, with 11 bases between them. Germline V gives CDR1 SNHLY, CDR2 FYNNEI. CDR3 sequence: CASKDTSTGELFF. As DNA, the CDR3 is TGTGCCAGCAAGGACACTTCAACCGGGGAGCTGTTTTTT.

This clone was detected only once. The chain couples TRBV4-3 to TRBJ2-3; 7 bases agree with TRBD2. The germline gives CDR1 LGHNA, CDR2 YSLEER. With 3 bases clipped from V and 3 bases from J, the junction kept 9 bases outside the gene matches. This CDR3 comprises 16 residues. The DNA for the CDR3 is TGCGCCAGCAGCCAGGAAGGGGACTATGTGACAGATACGCAGTATTTT. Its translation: CASSQEGDYVTDTQYF.

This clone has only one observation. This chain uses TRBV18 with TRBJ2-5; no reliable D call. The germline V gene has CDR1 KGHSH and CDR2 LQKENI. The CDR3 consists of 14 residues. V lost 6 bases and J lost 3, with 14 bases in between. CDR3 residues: CASSPVVLKETQYF. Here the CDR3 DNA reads TGTGCCAGCTCCCCCGTAGTTCTGAAAGAGACCCAGTACTTC.

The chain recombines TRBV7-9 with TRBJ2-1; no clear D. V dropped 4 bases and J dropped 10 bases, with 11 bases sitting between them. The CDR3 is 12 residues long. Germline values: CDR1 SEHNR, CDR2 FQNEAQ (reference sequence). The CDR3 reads CASSSFLGEQFF. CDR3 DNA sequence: TGTGCCAGCAGCTCTTTCCTGGGCGAGCAGTTCTTC.

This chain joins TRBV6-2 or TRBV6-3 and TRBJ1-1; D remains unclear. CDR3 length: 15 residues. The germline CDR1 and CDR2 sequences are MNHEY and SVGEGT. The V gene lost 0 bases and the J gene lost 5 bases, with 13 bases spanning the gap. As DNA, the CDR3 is TGTGCCAGCAGTTACTCGGGAAGGCGAGGAACTGAAGCTTTCTTT. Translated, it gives CASSYSGRRGTEAFF.

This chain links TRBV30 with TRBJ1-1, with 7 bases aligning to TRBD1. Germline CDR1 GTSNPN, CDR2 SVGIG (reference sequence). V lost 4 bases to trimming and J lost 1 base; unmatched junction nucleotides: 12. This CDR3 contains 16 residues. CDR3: CAWTQDRVGRNTEAFF. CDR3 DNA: TGTGCCTGGACCCAAGACAGGGTAGGAAGGAACACTGAAGCTTTCTTT.

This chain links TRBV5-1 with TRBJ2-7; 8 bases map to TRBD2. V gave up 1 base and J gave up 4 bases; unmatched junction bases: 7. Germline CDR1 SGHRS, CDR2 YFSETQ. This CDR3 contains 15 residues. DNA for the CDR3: TGCGCCAGCAGCTTGCTTTTCGGGAGGGGGTACGAGCAGTACTTC. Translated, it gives CASSLLFGRGYEQYF.

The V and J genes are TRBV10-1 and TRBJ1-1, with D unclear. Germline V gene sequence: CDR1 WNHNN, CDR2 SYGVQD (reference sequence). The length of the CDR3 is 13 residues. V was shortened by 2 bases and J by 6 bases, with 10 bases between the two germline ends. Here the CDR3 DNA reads TGCGCCAGCAGTGAGGAAAGCCGGGCTGAAGCTTTCTTT. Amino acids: CASSEESRAEAFF.

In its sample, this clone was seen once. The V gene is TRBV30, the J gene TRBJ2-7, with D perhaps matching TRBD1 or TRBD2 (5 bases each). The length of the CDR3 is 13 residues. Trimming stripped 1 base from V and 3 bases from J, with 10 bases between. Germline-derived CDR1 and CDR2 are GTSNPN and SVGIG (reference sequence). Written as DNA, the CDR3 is TGTGCCTGGAGTGCGGGACCCTTCTACGAGCAGTACTTC. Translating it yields CAWSAGPFYEQYF.

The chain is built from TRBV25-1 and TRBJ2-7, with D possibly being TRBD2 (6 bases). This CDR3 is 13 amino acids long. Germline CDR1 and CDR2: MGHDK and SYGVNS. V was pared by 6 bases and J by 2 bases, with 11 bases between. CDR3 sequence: CASREGAAYEQYF. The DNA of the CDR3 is TGTGCCAGCAGGGAGGGAGCTGCCTACGAGCAGTACTTC.

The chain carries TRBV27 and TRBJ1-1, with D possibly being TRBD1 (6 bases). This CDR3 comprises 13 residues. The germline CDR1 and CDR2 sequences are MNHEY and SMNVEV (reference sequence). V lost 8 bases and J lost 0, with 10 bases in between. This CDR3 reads CASLQGLNTEAFF. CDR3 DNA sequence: TGTGCCAGCCTACAGGGATTGAACACTGAAGCTTTCTTT.

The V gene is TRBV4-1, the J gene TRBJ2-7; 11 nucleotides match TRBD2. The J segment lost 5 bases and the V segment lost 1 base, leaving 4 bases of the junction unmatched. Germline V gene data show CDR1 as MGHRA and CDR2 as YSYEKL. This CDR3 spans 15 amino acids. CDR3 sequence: CASSQGLAGGDEQYF. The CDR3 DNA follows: TGCGCCAGCAGCCAAGGGCTAGCGGGGGGCGACGAGCAGTACTTC.

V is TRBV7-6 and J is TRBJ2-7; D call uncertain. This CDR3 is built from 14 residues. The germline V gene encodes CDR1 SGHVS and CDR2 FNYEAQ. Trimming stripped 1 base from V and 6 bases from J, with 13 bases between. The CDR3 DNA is TGTGCCAGCAGCTTAGGAATCTCGTACGGCGAGCAGTACTTC. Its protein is CASSLGISYGEQYF.

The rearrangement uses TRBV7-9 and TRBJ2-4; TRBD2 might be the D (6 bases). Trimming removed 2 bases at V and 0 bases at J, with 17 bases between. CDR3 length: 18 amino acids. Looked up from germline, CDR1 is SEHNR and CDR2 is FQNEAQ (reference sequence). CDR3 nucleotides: TGTGCCAGCAGCTTATGGAGGGGAGGTGGTATAGCCAAAAACATTCAGTACTTC. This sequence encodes CASSLWRGGGIAKNIQYF.

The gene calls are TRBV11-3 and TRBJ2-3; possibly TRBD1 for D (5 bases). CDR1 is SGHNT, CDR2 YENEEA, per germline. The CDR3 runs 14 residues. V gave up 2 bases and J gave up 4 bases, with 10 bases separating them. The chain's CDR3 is CASSLLRVADTQYF. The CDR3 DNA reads TGTGCCAGCAGCTTACTCAGGGTGGCAGATACGCAGTATTTT.

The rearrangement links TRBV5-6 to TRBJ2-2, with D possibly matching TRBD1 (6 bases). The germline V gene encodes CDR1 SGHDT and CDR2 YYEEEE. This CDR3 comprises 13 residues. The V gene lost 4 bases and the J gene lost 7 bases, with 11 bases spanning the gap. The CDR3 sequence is CASSTGRGGELFF. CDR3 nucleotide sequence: TGTGCCAGCAGCACAGGGCGCGGCGGGGAGCTGTTTTTT.

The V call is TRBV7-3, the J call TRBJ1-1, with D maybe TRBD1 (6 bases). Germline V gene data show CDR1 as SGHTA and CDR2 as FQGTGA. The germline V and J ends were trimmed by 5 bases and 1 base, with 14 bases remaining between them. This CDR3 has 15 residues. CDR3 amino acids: CASSPSRGQNTEAFF. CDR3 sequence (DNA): TGTGCCAGCAGCCCCTCCAGGGGACAGAACACTGAAGCTTTCTTT.

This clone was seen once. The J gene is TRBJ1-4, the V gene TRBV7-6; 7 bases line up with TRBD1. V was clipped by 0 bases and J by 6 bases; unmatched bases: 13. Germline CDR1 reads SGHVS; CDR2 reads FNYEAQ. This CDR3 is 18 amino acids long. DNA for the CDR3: TGTGCCAGCAGCTTAGCGACCCCGGTAAGGGGGCGGGATGAAAAACTGTTTTTT. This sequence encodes CASSLATPVRGRDEKLFF.

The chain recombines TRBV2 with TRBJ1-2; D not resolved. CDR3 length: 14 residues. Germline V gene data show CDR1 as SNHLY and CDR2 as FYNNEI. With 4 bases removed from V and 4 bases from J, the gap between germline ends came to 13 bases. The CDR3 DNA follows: TGTGCCAGCAGTGGGGAAAGGGCGAGCTATGGCTACACCTTC. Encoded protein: CASSGERASYGYTF.

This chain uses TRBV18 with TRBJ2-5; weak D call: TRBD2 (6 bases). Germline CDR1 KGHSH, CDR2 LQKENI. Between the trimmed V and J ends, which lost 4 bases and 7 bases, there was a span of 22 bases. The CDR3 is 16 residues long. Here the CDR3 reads CASSRTGTDPGLTQYF. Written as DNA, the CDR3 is TGTGCCAGCTCACGCACCGGGACTGACCCAGGGTTGACCCAGTACTTC. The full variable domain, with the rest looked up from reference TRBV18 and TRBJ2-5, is NAGVMQNPRHLVRRRGQEARLRCSPMKGHSHVYWYRQLPEEGLKFMVYLQKENIIDESGMPKERFSAEFPKEGPSILRIQQVVRGDSAAYFCASSRTGTDPGLTQYFGPGTRLLVL.

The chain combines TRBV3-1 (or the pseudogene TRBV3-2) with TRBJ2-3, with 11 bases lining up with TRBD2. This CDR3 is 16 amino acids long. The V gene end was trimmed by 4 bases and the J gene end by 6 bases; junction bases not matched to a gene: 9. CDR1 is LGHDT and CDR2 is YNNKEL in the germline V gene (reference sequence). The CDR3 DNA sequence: TGTGCCAGCAGCCCGGGACTAGCGGCACCTTGGGATACGCAGTATTTT. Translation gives CASSPGLAAPWDTQYF.